The entry that follows covers one T cell receptor (beta chain) sequence. Its antigen is not identified. TCRdb's copy holds only in-frame clones and misses some; the assay was immunoSEQ multiplex PCR. This sample carries some 14,000 clones, roughly 80% of them seen once, and the ten largest clones take approximately 1.3%. The data are from a study of chemoradiotherapy in HPV16-positive cancers. Notes on the study in general: HPV-responsive T-cell expansion during chemoradiotherapy was linked to improved recurrence-free survival in HPV16-positive patients.

This CDR3 has 14 amino acids. Germline V gene lookup returns CDR1 MRHNA and CDR2 SNTAGT. V lost 6 bases to trimming and J lost 7 bases; unmatched junction nucleotides: 8. The chain recombines TRBV6-4 with TRBJ2-1; 8 bases agree with TRBD2. The material was obtained from a patient who underwent chemoradiotherapy. The receptor was isolated from a human donor with HPV-associated anogenital cancer. CDR3: CASSPGLGSNEQFF. In DNA, the CDR3 is TGTGCCAGCAGCCCGGGACTAGGTAGTAATGAGCAGTTCTTC.